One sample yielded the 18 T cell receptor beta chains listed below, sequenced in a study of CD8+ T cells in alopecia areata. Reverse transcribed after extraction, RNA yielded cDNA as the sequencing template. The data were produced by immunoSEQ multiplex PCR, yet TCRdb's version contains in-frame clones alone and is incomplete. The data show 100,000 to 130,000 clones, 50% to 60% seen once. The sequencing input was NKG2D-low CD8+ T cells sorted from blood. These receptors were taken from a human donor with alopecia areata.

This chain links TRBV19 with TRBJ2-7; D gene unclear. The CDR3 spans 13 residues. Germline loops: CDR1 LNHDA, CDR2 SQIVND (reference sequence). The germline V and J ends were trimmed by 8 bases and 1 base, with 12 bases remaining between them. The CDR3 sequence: CASHHVGSYEQYF. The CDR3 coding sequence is TGTGCCAGTCATCACGTTGGGTCCTACGAGCAGTACTTC.

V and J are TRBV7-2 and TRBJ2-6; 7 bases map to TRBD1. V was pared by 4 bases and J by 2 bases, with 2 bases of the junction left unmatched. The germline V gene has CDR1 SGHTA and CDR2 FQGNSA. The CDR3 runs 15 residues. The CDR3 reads CASSSTGTGANVLTF. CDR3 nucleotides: TGTGCCAGCAGCTCGACAGGGACTGGGGCCAACGTCCTGACTTTC.

The CDR3 is CASRRTSVSSYNEQFF. The DNA for the CDR3 is TGTGCCAGCAGAAGGACTAGCGTAAGCTCCTACAATGAGCAGTTCTTC. The chain couples TRBV27 to TRBJ2-1; 9 nucleotides agree with TRBD2. Germline V CDR1 and CDR2: MNHEY, SMNVEV (reference sequence). Trimming took 6 bases from V and 0 from J; bases not matched to a gene: 6. The CDR3 covers 16 residues.

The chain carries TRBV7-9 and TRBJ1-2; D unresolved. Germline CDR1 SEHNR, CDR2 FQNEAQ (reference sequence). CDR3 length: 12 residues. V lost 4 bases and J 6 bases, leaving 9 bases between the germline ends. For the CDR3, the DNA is TGTGCCAGCAGCTCGGACGGGGATGGCTACACCTTC. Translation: CASSSDGDGYTF. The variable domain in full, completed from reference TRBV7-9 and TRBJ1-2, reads DTGVSQNPRHKITKRGQNVTFRCDPISEHNRLYWYRQTLGQGPEFLTYFQNEAQLEKSRLLSDRFSAERPKGSFSTLEIQRTEQGDSAMYLCASSSDGDGYTFGSGTRLTVV.

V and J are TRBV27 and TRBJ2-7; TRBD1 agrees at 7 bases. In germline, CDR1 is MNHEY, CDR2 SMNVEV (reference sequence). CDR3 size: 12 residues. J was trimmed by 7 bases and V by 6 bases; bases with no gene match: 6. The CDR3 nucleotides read TGTGCCAGCAGCCGACAGGGAAGAGAGCAGTACTTC. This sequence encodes CASSRQGREQYF.

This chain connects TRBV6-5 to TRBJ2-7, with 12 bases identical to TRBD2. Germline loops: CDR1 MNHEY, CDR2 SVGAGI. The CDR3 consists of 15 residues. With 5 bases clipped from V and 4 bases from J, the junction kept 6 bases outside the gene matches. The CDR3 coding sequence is TGTGCCAGCAGTAGACTAGCGGGAGCATTGTACGAGCAGTACTTC. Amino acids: CASSRLAGALYEQYF.

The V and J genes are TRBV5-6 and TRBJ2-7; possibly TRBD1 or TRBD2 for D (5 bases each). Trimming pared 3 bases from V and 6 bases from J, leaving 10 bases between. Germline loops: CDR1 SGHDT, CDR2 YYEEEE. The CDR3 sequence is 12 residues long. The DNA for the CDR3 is TGTGCCAGCAGCTCTGGGGGTAGCGAGCAGTACTTC. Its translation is CASSSGGSEQYF.

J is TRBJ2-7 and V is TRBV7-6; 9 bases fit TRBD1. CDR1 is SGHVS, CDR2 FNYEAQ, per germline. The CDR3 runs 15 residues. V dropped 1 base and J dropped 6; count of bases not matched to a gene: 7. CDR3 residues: CASSLGGQGISEQYF. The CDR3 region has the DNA TGTGCCAGCAGCTTAGGTGGACAGGGGATTTCCGAGCAGTACTTC.

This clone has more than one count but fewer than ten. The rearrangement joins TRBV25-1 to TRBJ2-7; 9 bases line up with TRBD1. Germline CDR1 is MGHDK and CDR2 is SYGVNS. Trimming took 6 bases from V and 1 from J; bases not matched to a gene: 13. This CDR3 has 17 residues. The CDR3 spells CASSTAGTGYGSYEQYF. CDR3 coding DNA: TGTGCCAGCAGCACAGCCGGGACAGGGTATGGGTCCTACGAGCAGTACTTC.

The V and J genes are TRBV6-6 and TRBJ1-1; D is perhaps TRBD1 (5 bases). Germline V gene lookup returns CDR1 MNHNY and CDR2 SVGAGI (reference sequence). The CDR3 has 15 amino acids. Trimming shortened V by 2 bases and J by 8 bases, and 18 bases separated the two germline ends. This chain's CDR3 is CASSYNSAGSPEAFF. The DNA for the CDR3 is TGTGCCAGCAGTTACAATTCGGCAGGGAGTCCCGAAGCTTTCTTT.

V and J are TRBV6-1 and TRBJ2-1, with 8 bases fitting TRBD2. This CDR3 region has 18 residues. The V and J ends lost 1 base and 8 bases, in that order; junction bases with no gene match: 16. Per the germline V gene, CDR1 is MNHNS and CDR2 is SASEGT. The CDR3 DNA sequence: TGTGCCAGCAGTGAAGTTTGGCGGTCAAGGGCGGGAGGCGATGAGCAGTTCTTC. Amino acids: CASSEVWRSRAGGDEQFF.

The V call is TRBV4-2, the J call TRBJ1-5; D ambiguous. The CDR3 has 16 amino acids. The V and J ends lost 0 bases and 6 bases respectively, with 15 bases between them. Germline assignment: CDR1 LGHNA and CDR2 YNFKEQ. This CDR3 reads CASSQEADPPSQPQHF. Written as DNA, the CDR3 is TGTGCCAGCAGCCAAGAGGCGGACCCGCCCTCTCAGCCCCAGCATTTT.

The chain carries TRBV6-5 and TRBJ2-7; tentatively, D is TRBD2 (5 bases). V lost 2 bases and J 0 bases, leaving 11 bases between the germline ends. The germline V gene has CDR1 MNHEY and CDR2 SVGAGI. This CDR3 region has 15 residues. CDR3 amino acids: CASSYGRGSSYEQYF. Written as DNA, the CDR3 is TGTGCCAGCAGTTACGGTAGAGGGAGCTCCTACGAGCAGTACTTC.

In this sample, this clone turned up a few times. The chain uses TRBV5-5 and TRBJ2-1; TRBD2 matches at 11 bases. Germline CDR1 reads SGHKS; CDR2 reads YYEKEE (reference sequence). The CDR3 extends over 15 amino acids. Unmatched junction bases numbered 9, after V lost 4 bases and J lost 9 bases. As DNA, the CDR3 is TGTGCCAGCAGCACGGGGACTAGCGGTTATAGTGAGCAGTTCTTC. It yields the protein CASSTGTSGYSEQFF.

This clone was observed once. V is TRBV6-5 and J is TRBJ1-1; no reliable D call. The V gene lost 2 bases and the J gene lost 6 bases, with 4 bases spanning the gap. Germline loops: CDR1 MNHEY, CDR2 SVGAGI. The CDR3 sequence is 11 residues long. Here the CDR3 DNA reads TGTGCCAGCAGTTACGGGGCTGAAGCTTTCTTT. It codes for CASSYGAEAFF.

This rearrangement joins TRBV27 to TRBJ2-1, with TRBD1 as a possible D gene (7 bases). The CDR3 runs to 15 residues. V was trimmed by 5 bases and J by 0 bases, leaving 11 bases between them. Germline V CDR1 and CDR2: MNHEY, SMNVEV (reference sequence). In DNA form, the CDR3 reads TGTGCCAGCAGTACGCGGGACAGCTCCTACAATGAGCAGTTCTTC. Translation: CASSTRDSSYNEQFF.

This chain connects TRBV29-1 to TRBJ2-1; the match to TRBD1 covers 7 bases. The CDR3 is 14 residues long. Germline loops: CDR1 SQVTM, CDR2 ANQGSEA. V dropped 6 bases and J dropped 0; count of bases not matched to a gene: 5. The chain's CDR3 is CSVSGGNSYNEQFF. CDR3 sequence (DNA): TGCAGCGTCTCAGGGGGTAACTCCTACAATGAGCAGTTCTTC.

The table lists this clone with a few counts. In nucleotides, the CDR3 is TGTGCCAGCAGCTCAAGGGGACTGAACTACGAGCAGTACTTC. This encodes CASSSRGLNYEQYF. The gene calls are TRBV13 and TRBJ2-7; TRBD2 might be the D (6 bases). Trimming removed 4 bases from V and 3 bases from J, with 13 bases in between. The CDR3 sequence is 14 residues long. Germline V gene data show CDR1 as PRHDT and CDR2 as FYEKMQ (reference sequence).